Below, 8 T cell receptor beta chains from the same sample are listed, as sequenced in a study of T cell changes during pregnancy in multiple sclerosis. This table comes from immunoSEQ multiplex PCR, and its TCRdb copy is limited to in-frame clones, with some not included. The sample lists about 120,000 clones, over 85% occurring once. The sample here was peripheral blood, taken before pregnancy. Source of these receptors: a female donor with multiple sclerosis, enrolled in a pregnancy study.

V gene TRBV6-1 combines with J gene TRBJ1-6, with a weak D call TRBD1 (5 bases). CDR1 is MNHNS, CDR2 SASEGT, per germline. Trimming stripped 8 bases from V and 6 bases from J, with 11 bases between. The CDR3 loop spans 13 amino acids. CDR3 residues: CASGGGRNSPLHF. CDR3 DNA sequence: TGTGCCAGCGGGGGGGGTCGTAATTCACCCCTCCACTTT.

This chain connects TRBV29-1 to TRBJ1-1, with 12 bases that match TRBD1. Trimming removed 3 bases from V and 4 bases from J; junction bases left unmatched: 9. Per germline, CDR1 SQVTM and CDR2 ANQGSEA. This CDR3 has 16 residues. For the CDR3, the DNA is TGCAGCGTTGAGAGGGGGGACAGGGGGCTTTTCACTGAAGCTTTCTTT. It is translated as CSVERGDRGLFTEAFF.

The rearrangement links TRBV5-1 to TRBJ2-2, with unresolved D. The germline V and J ends were trimmed by 4 bases and 4 bases, with 8 bases remaining between them. CDR1 and CDR2 from the germline V gene are SGHRS and YFSETQ. The CDR3 is 13 residues long. This CDR3 is CASSPQSTGELFF. The CDR3 DNA follows: TGCGCCAGCAGCCCACAAAGCACCGGGGAGCTGTTTTTT.

CDR3 amino acids: CAWPEAFF. CDR3 sequence (DNA): TGTGCCTGGCCGGAAGCTTTCTTT. The chain carries TRBV30 and TRBJ1-1; D not certain. The germline CDR1 and CDR2 sequences are GTSNPN and SVGIG (reference sequence). Trimming shortened V by 5 bases and J by 8 bases, and 3 bases separated the two germline ends. The CDR3 has 8 residues.

The V and J genes are TRBV2 and TRBJ2-7; 9 nucleotides line up with TRBD1. V gave up 6 bases and J gave up 2 bases; unmatched junction bases: 5. This CDR3 is 14 amino acids long. Germline loops: CDR1 SNHLY, CDR2 FYNNEI. The CDR3 DNA follows: TGTGCCAGCAGGGGTAGACAGGGGGCCTACGAGCAGTACTTC. It specifies CASRGRQGAYEQYF.

The gene calls are TRBV11-2 and TRBJ1-1, with a tentative D call TRBD1 (6 bases). Trimming removed 1 base at V and 0 bases at J, with 12 bases between. The germline gives CDR1 SGHAT, CDR2 FQNNGV. This CDR3 spans 16 amino acids. DNA for the CDR3: TGTGCCAGCAGCTTAGCGGCCCAGGGGATGAACACTGAAGCTTTCTTT. Its translation: CASSLAAQGMNTEAFF.

V gene TRBV6-5 combines with J gene TRBJ2-3, with no clear D. The CDR3 is made up of 12 amino acids. The V gene's germline CDR1 is MNHEY and CDR2 SVGAGI. The V end was cut by 11 bases, the J end by 0 bases, with 9 bases between. The CDR3 region has the DNA TGTGCCCCCTTCCCCAGCACAGATACGCAGTATTTT. It translates to CAPFPSTDTQYF.

The chain combines TRBV5-5 with TRBJ1-5, with 8 nucleotides matching TRBD1. CDR1 and CDR2 from the germline V gene are SGHKS and YYEKEE (reference sequence). The CDR3 is made up of 15 amino acids. The V gene end was trimmed by 4 bases and the J gene end by 3 bases; junction bases not matched to a gene: 6. The CDR3: CASSHTTGVNQPQHF. Written as DNA, the CDR3 is TGTGCCAGCAGCCACACGACAGGGGTCAATCAGCCCCAGCATTTT.